This record covers a single T cell receptor beta chain. Since the CDR3 does not end with the conserved phenylalanine or tryptophan, this likely comes from a read error. These data originate in a study of T and B cells in COVID-19 patients. BIOMED2 TRB-A/B primer pools were used in multiplex TRB PCR. MiXCR, applied by TCRdb to the multiplex PCR reads, yields one record per CDR3 protein. The data show approximately 26,000 distinct CDR3 sequences, about 31% seen once. V lost 7 bases and J lost 0, with 10 bases in between. The germline gives CDR1 LNHDA, CDR2 SQIVND (reference sequence). CDR3 length equals 15 residues. Each TRB amplification used roughly 220-550 ng of genomic DNA from blood.

The TCR was taken from a human donor who had recovered from COVID-19. The sample was blood. The genes are TRBV19 and TRBJ1-6, with a tentative D call TRBD1 (6 bases). CDR3 in amino acids: CASTDRSSYNSPLHL. CDR3 nucleotide sequence: TGTGCCAGTACCGACAGGAGCTCCTATAATTCACCCCTCCACTTA.